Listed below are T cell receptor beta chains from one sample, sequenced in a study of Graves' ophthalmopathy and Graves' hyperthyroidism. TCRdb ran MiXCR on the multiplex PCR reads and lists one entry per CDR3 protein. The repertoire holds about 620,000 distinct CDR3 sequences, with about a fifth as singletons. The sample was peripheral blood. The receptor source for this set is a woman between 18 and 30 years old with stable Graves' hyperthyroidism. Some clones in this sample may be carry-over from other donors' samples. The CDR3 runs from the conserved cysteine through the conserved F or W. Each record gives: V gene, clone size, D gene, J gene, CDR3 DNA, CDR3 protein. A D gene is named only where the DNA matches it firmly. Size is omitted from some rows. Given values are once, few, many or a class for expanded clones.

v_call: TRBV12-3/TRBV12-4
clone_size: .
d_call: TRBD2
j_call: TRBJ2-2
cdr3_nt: TGTGCCAGCAGTATGAGCGGGAGGCGTGTCGGGGAGCTGTTTTTT
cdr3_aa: CASSMSGRRVGELFF

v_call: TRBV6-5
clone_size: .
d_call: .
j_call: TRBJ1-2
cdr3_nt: TGTGCCAGCATGTTCAGACTCTATGGCTACACCTTC
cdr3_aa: CASMFRLYGYTF

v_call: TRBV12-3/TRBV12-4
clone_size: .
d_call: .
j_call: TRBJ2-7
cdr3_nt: TGTGCCAGCAGTCCAGGGTTCCAGGGGGAGCAGTACTTC
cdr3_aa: CASSPGFQGEQYF

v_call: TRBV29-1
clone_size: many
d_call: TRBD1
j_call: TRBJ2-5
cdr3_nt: TGCAGCGTTGACGGCAGGGGGTTGACAGAGACCCAGTACTTC
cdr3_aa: CSVDGRGLTETQYF

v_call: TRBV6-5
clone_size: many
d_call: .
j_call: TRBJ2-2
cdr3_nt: TGTGCCAGCAGTTTGGTCTCGAACACCGGGGAGCTGTTTTTT
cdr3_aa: CASSLVSNTGELFF

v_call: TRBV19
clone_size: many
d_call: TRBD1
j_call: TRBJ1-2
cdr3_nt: TGTGCCAGTAGACGGCTAATCACAGGGGGCCTCTATGGCTACACCTTC
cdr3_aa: CASRRLITGGLYGYTF

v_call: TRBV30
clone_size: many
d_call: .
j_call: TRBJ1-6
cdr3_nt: TGTGCCTGGAGGTACGGGTCAGCTTCACCCCTCCACTTT
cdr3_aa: CAWRYGSASPLHF

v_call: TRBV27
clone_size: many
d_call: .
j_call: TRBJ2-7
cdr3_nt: TGTGCCAGCAGTTGGTCCGGGGGCTCCTACGAGCAGTACTTC
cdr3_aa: CASSWSGGSYEQYF

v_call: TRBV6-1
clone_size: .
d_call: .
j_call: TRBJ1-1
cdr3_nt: TGTGCCAGCAGGGAAGGGACTCGGAGGACTGAAGCTTTCTTT
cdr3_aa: CASREGTRRTEAFF

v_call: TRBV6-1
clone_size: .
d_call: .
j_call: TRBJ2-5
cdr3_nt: TGTGCCAGCAGCCCCCCAGGGTTAGGAGAGACCCAGTACTTC
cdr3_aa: CASSPPGLGETQYF

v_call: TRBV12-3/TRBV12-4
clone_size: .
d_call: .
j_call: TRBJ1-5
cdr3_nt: TGTGCCAGCAGCGCGTGGGCTTACAGTCAGCCCCAGCATTTT
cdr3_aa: CASSAWAYSQPQHF

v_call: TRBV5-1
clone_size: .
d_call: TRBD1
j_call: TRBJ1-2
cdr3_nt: TGCGCCAGCAGCGTGGAGGACAGGGGCCGACTCTATGGCTACACCTTC
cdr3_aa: CASSVEDRGRLYGYTF

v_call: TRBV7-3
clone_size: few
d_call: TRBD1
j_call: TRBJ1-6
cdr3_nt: TGTGCCAGCAGCATGACAGGGGGCAATTCACCCCTCCACTTT
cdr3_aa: CASSMTGGNSPLHF

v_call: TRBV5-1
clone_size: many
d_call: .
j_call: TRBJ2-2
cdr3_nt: TGCGCCAGCAGCGAGGTGAACACCGGGGAGCTGTTTTTT
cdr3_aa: CASSEVNTGELFF

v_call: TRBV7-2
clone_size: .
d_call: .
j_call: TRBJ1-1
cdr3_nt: TGTGCCAGCAGCTTCAAGGCAGACACTGAAGCTTTCTTT
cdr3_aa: CASSFKADTEAFF

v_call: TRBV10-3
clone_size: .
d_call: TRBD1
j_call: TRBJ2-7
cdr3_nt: TGTGCCATACAGGGGGACTCTTCCTACGAGCAGTACTTC
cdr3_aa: CAIQGDSSYEQYF

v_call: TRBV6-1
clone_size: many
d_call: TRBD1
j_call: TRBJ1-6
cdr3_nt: TGTGCCAGCAGAAGGGACAGGAATTCACCCCTCCACTTT
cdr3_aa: CASRRDRNSPLHF

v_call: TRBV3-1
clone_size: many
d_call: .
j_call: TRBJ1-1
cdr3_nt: TGTGCCAGCAGCCCCCCCATGAGGAACACTGAAGCTTTCTTT
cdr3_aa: CASSPPMRNTEAFF

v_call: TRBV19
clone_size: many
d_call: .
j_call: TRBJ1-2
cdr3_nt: TGTGCCAGTACATCGCGACTCGGCTACACCTTC
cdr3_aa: CASTSRLGYTF

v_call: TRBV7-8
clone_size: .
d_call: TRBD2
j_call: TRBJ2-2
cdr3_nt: TGTGCCAGCAGCTCAGCCCCGCTAGCGGTCACCGGGGAGCTGTTTTTT
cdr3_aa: CASSSAPLAVTGELFF

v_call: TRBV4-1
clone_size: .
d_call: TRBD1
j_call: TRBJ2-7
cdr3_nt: TGCGCCAGCAGCCATGACAGGGGGCCCTCCTACGAGCAGTACTTC
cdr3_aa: CASSHDRGPSYEQYF

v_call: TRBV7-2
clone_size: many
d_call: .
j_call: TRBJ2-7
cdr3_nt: TGTGCCAGCAGCTTAATGGAGGGTCACGAGCAGTACTTC
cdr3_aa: CASSLMEGHEQYF

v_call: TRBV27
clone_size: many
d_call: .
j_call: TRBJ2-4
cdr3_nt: TGTGCCAGCGGACTCGGGGGAAATCAGTACTTC
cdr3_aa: CASGLGGNQYF

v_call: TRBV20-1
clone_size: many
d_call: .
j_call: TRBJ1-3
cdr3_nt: TGCAGTGCTAGGTGGGGGCAGGGAAACACCATATATTTT
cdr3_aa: CSARWGQGNTIYF

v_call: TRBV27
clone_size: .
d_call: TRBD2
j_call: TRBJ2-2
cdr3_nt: TGTGCCAGCAGTTTCTCTAGCGGGGGGGCCTCCGGGGAGCTGTTTTTT
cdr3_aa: CASSFSSGGASGELFF

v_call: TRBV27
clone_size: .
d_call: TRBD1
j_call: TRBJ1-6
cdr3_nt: TGTGCCAGCAGTCTGACAGGGGGCGTAAGGTCACCCCTCCACTTT
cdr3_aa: CASSLTGGVRSPLHF

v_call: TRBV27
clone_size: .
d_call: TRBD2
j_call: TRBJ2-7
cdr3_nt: TGTGCCAGCAAGAGTAGCGGGAACCCCCCCCGCTACGAGCAGTACTTC
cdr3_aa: CASKSSGNPPRYEQYF

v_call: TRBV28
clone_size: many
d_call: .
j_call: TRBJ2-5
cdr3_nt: TGTGCCAGCAGTACCAACGAGGGGGACCAAGAGACCCAGTACTTC
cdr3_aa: CASSTNEGDQETQYF

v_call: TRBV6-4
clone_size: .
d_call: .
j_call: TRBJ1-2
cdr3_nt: TGTGCCAGCAGTTACGTCCAGGGATTCTATGGCTACACCTTC
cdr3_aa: CASSYVQGFYGYTF

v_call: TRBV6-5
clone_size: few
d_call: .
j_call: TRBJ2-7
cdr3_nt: TGTGCCAGCAGTTACTCGAGTGGGTCTAGCAACGAGCAGTACTTC
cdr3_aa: CASSYSSGSSNEQYF

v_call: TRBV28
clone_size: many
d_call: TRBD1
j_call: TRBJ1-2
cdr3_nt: TGTGCCAGCAGACAGACAGGGGCTGGTGGCTACACCTTC
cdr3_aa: CASRQTGAGGYTF

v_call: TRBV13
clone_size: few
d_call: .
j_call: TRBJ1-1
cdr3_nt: TGTGCCAGCGCAAATGGGGGGGGCGCTTTGAACACTGAAGCTTTCTTT
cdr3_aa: CASANGGGALNTEAFF

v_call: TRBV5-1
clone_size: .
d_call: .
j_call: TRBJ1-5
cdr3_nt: TGCGCCAGCAGCTTGGGGGGAGCAGAAGTTTCACCCCAGCATTTT
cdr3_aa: CASSLGGAEVSPQHF

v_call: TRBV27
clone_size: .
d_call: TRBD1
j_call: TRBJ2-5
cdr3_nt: TGTGCCAGCCTTGACAGGGCTCGAGAGACCCAGTACTTC
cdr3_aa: CASLDRARETQYF

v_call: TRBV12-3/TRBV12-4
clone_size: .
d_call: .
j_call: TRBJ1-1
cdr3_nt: TGTGCCAGCAATTCGCTGATATCTAACACTGAAGCTTTCTTT
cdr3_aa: CASNSLISNTEAFF

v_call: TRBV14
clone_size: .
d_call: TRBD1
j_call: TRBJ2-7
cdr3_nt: TGTGCCAGCAGCCAATGGGGCGGGACAGGGTTTACCTACGAGCAGTACTTC
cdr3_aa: CASSQWGGTGFTYEQYF

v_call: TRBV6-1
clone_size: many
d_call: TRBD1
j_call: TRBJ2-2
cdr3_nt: TGTGCCAGCGGGACAGGCTTCGGGGAGCTGTTTTTT
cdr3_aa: CASGTGFGELFF

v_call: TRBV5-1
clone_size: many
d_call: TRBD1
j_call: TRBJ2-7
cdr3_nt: TGTGCCAGCAGCTCGGGGACAGGGGACTACGAGCAGTACTTC
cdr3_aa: CASSSGTGDYEQYF

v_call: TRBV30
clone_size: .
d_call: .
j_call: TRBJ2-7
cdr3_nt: TGTGCCTGGAGACGATTCTACGAGCAGTACTTC
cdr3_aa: CAWRRFYEQYF

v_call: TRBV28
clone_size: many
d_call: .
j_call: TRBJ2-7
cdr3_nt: TGTGCCAGCAGCCCACAGGTATACGAGCAGTACTTC
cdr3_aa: CASSPQVYEQYF

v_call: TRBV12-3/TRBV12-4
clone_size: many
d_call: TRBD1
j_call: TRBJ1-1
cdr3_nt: TGTGCCAGCAGTTTAGCAGGGAGGGGGCGGCGTACTGAAGCTTTCTTT
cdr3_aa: CASSLAGRGRRTEAFF

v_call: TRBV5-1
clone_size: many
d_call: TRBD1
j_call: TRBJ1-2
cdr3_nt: TGCGCCAGCAGCTTGATGGGACAGGGTTGGGATAAGTCTGGCTACACCTTC
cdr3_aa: CASSLMGQGWDKSGYTF

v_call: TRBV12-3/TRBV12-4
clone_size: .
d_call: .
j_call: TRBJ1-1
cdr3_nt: TGTGCCAGCAGACGAGGAGGGTGGAACACTGAAGCTTTCTTT
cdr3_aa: CASRRGGWNTEAFF

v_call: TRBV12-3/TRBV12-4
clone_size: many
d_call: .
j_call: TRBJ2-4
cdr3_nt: TGTGCCAGCAGTTTCTCCCCCCCGGAATTAGCCAAAAACATTAAGTACTTC
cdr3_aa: CASSFSPPELAKNIKYF

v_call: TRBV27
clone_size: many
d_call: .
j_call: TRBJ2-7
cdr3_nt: TGTGCCAGCAGTTTATTCGGTAGGACCTCCGACGAGCAGTACTTC
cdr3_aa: CASSLFGRTSDEQYF

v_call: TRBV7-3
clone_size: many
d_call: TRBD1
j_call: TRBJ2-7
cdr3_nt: TGTGCCAGCAGCTTAAGGGGGCCGACAGGGGAGCAGTACTTC
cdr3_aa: CASSLRGPTGEQYF

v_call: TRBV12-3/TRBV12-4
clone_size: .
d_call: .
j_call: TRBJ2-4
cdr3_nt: TGTGCCAGCAGTCCCGGGGGAGGGGGAACCAAAAACATTCAGTACTTC
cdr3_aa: CASSPGGGGTKNIQYF

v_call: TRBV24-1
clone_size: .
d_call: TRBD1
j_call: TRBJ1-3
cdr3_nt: TGTGCCACCAGTGACCCGGGACAGGATGGGAACACCATATATTTT
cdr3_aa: CATSDPGQDGNTIYF

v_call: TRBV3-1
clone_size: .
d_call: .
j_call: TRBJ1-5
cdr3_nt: TGTGCCAGCAGCCACGGGCGGAGAGATCAGCCCCAGCATTTT
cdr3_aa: CASSHGRRDQPQHF